A single sample gave rise to the 31 T cell receptor beta chains below, sequenced in a study of blood T cell repertoires in COVID-19. Assay: immunoSEQ multiplex PCR; the TCRdb copy retains only in-frame clones and omits some. The profile covers some 450,000 clones, with roughly 89% appearing a single time and around 0.92% taken by the ten largest. Material for sequencing was peripheral blood. These receptors originate from a man aged 18 to 30 with COVID-19, enrolled during active disease.

The rearrangement links TRBV18 to TRBJ2-4, with 8 bases identical to TRBD1. V lost 6 bases and J lost 1; bases outside the gene matches: 8. Per the germline V gene, CDR1 is KGHSH and CDR2 is LQKENI. The CDR3 length is 16 residues. CDR3 coding DNA: TGTGCCAGCTCGTTCTCAGGGGGCCCGGCCAAAAACATTCAGTACTTC. Protein sequence: CASSFSGGPAKNIQYF.

This rearrangement joins TRBV11-2 to TRBJ2-1; 7 nucleotides line up with TRBD2. Germline assignment: CDR1 SGHAT and CDR2 FQNNGV. Unmatched junction bases numbered 6, after V lost 5 bases and J lost 2 bases. This CDR3 comprises 15 residues. The CDR3: CASSGTGGTYNEQFF. As DNA, the CDR3 is TGTGCCAGCAGCGGGACGGGGGGTACCTACAATGAGCAGTTCTTC.

This chain connects TRBV11-2 to TRBJ2-1; 9 bases map to TRBD1. The CDR3 is 15 residues long. V lost 4 bases to trimming and J lost 4 bases; unmatched junction nucleotides: 5. CDR1 is SGHAT and CDR2 is FQNNGV in the germline V gene. DNA of the CDR3: TGTGCCAGCAGCTCTGGACAGGGGACATACAATGAGCAGTTCTTC. Protein sequence: CASSSGQGTYNEQFF. Drawing the rest from reference TRBV11-2 and TRBJ2-1, the complete variable domain is EAGVAQSPRYKIIEKRQSVAFWCNPISGHATLYWYQQILGQGPKLLIQFQNNGVVDDSQLPKDRFSAERLKGVDSTLKIQPAKLEDSAVYLCASSSGQGTYNEQFFGPGTRLTVL.

The chain combines TRBV19 with TRBJ2-3; 12 positions match TRBD2. V shed 3 bases, J shed 2 bases, and the junction held 15 bases outside the gene matches. Germline CDR1 LNHDA, CDR2 SQIVND (reference sequence). The CDR3 is 20 residues long. The CDR3 nucleotides read TGTGCCAGTAGTATTGTTTTTGCGTCTAGCGGGAGGGCCCACACAGATACGCAGTATTTT. As protein: CASSIVFASSGRAHTDTQYF.

The V and J genes are TRBV12-3 or TRBV12-4 and TRBJ1-3; possible D gene TRBD1, 6 bases. Trimming cost V 10 bases and J 1 base, with 11 bases left between them. CDR3 length: 13 amino acids. The CDR3 reads CAMGGLSGNTIYF. The CDR3 bases are TGTGCCATGGGGGGGCTTTCTGGAAACACCATATATTTT.

The chain recombines TRBV24-1 with TRBJ2-5, with a possible D match to TRBD1 (7 bases). Trimming left V 4 bases short and J 4 bases short, with 15 bases between. CDR3 size: 15 residues. The germline V gene has CDR1 KGHDR and CDR2 SFDVKD. CDR3 nucleotide sequence: TGTGCCACCAGTGACCCCAGACAGGGAGGAGAGACCCAGTACTTC. Its translation: CATSDPRQGGETQYF.

The chain links TRBV5-1 to TRBJ1-1; D possibly corresponds to TRBD1 (5 bases). The CDR3 runs 13 residues. Trimming took off 0 bases at V and 11 bases at J, with 14 bases between the two ends. The germline V gene encodes CDR1 SGHRS and CDR2 YFSETQ. The DNA for the CDR3 is TGCGCCAGCAGCTTGGTATCTGGACACGGGGCTTTCTTT. It translates to CASSLVSGHGAFF.

The chain is built from TRBV28 and TRBJ2-1; 9 bases match TRBD1. The V gene end was trimmed by 6 bases and the J gene end by 2 bases; junction bases not matched to a gene: 5. CDR3 length: 15 residues. CDR1 and CDR2 from the germline V gene are MDHEN and SYDVKM. The DNA of the CDR3 is TGTGCCAGCAGCTCGGGACAGGGAACCTACAATGAGCAGTTCTTC. It codes for CASSSGQGTYNEQFF.

The chain couples TRBV7-2 to TRBJ2-5; 8 bases match TRBD2. J was trimmed by 1 base and V by 5 bases; bases with no gene match: 18. Germline assignment: CDR1 SGHTA and CDR2 FQGNSA. The CDR3 sequence is 19 residues long. CDR3 nucleotide sequence: TGTGCCAGCAGCCACCCAAGGCGGGGAGCGGGGGAAGTCCAAGAGACCCAGTACTTC. Its protein is CASSHPRRGAGEVQETQYF.

The chain uses TRBV5-4 and TRBJ2-2; a possible D gene is TRBD2 (5 bases). The CDR3 loop spans 14 amino acids. With 4 bases removed from V and 1 base from J, the gap between germline ends came to 8 bases. The germline gives CDR1 SGHNT, CDR2 YYREEE (reference sequence). CDR3 DNA: TGTGCCAGCAGCCACGGGGTGAACACCGGGGAGCTGTTTTTT. It codes for CASSHGVNTGELFF.

The V gene is TRBV18, the J gene TRBJ2-7, with 8 bases aligning to TRBD1. From germline, CDR1 is KGHSH and CDR2 LQKENI. The CDR3 runs to 17 residues. After removal of 1 base from V and 4 bases from J, the junction contained 12 bases not matched to a gene. The CDR3 spells CASSPRSSGTGPYEQYF. CDR3 DNA: TGTGCCAGCTCACCACGTTCGTCCGGGACAGGACCTTACGAGCAGTACTTC.

The gene calls are TRBV5-4 and TRBJ2-1; TRBD2 aligns across 7 bases. The length of the CDR3 is 15 residues. The germline CDR1 and CDR2 sequences are SGHNT and YYREEE (reference sequence). The V gene end was trimmed by 3 bases and the J gene end by 5 bases; junction bases not matched to a gene: 8. This CDR3 is CASSSGRDYDNEQFF. CDR3 coding DNA: TGTGCCAGCAGCTCCGGGCGGGACTACGACAATGAGCAGTTCTTC.

In DNA form, the CDR3 reads TGTGCCACCAGGACTAACGGGGAGCTGTTTTTT. Translating gives CATRTNGELFF. The chain couples TRBV27 to TRBJ2-2, with D possibly TRBD2 on 6 matching bases. The CDR3 loop spans 11 amino acids. The V end was cut by 10 bases, the J end by 7 bases, with 10 bases between. Germline V lookup: CDR1 MNHEY, CDR2 SMNVEV (reference sequence).

This chain joins TRBV7-8 and TRBJ1-2; D is ambiguous. V shed 5 bases and J shed 6 bases, with 16 bases lying between them. This CDR3 is 14 amino acids long. Germline V gene sequence: CDR1 SGHVS, CDR2 FQNEAQ. CDR3 DNA sequence: TGTGCCAGCAGCCCACAAGCTGCGGGAGATGGCTACACCTTC. Its translation: CASSPQAAGDGYTF.

This clone was counted between two and nine times. The genes are TRBV5-1 and TRBJ2-7; 7 bases fit TRBD1. The V gene's germline CDR1 is SGHRS and CDR2 YFSETQ. J gave up 0 bases and V 4 bases, and 4 bases lay outside the gene matches. The CDR3 runs 14 residues. As DNA, the CDR3 is TGCGCCAGCAGCCAGGGACAGAACTCCTACGAGCAGTACTTC. Translated, it gives CASSQGQNSYEQYF.

The gene calls are TRBV7-2 and TRBJ2-7, with TRBD2 identical over 12 bases. This CDR3 is 16 amino acids long. V lost 7 bases and J lost 3; bases outside the gene matches: 10. Germline-derived CDR1 and CDR2 are SGHTA and FQGNSA. CDR3 loop: CASMRTSGISFYEQYF. CDR3 DNA: TGTGCCAGCATGAGGACTAGCGGGATATCGTTCTACGAGCAGTACTTC. The full variable domain, with the rest looked up from reference TRBV7-2 and TRBJ2-7, is GAGVSQSPSNKVTEKGKDVELRCDPISGHTALYWYRQSLGQGLEFLIYFQGNSAPDKSGLPSDRFSAERTGGSVSTLTIQRTQQEDSAVYLCASMRTSGISFYEQYFGPGTRLTVT.

The chain recombines TRBV5-1 with TRBJ2-5; perhaps TRBD1 as D (6 bases). Trimming pared 0 bases from V and 1 base from J, leaving 10 bases between. The CDR3 totals 15 residues. CDR1 and CDR2 from the germline V gene are SGHRS and YFSETQ. The CDR3: CASSLGTVIQETQYF. CDR3 nucleotide sequence: TGCGCCAGCAGCTTGGGGACAGTTATCCAAGAGACCCAGTACTTC.

V usage is TRBV2 and J usage is TRBJ2-2; D unclear. Germline-derived CDR1 and CDR2 are SNHLY and FYNNEI. The CDR3 loop spans 12 amino acids. Trimming pared 4 bases from V and 6 bases from J, leaving 6 bases between. CDR3 loop: CASSGEAGELFF. As DNA, the CDR3 is TGTGCCAGCAGTGGAGAGGCCGGGGAGCTGTTTTTT.

As to this clone: At one boundary the junction diverges from the germline segment, which might be a read error. This chain joins TRBV5-6 and TRBJ2-5, with 12 bases matching TRBD1. This CDR3 has 14 amino acids. CDR1 SGHDT and CDR2 YYEEEE come from the germline V gene. The CDR3 here is CASSLGQGAKTQYF. The CDR3 nucleotides are TGTGCCAGCAGTTTGGGACAGGGGGCGAAGACCCAGTACTTC.

The V call is TRBV5-4, the J call TRBJ2-6; the D gene is possibly TRBD1 (6 bases). CDR1 SGHNT and CDR2 YYREEE come from the germline V gene (reference sequence). V was shortened by 0 bases and J by 2 bases, with 15 bases between the two germline ends. CDR3 size: 18 residues. The CDR3, as DNA: TGTGCCAGCAGCTTGGGTGGCAGGGGCTTGGCTGGGGCCAACGTCCTGACTTTC. Amino acid sequence: CASSLGGRGLAGANVLTF.

The chain links TRBV9 to TRBJ2-7; D is possibly TRBD1 (6 bases). The CDR3 runs to 15 residues. Looked up from germline, CDR1 is SGDLS and CDR2 is YYNGEE. V was clipped by 3 bases and J by 3 bases, with 16 bases between them. CDR3 nucleotide sequence: TGTGCCAGCAGCGCTGAGGGGGTTCCGGGCTACGAGCAGTACTTC. This codes for CASSAEGVPGYEQYF.

This clone came up once. Here the CDR3 reads CASSKEAAGTSGRAWDTQYF. DNA for the CDR3: TGTGCCAGCAGCAAAGAGGCAGCCGGGACTAGCGGGAGGGCATGGGATACGCAGTATTTT. This sequence joins TRBV21-1 and TRBJ2-3; the D call in the table, TRBD2, was not verified against the DNA. TRBV21-1 is a known pseudogene. The CDR3 length is 20 residues.

A remark on this clone: An end of the junction does not agree with germline; a read error may underlie this. This sequence joins TRBV15 and TRBJ2-3, with 8 positions matching TRBD2. CDR1 and CDR2 from the germline V gene are LNHNV and YYDKDF (reference sequence). This CDR3 has 13 amino acids. As DNA, the CDR3 is TGTGCCACCAGTGCGGGGGGCACACATACGCAGTATTTT. Encoded protein: CATSAGGTHTQYF.

V usage is TRBV5-1 and J usage is TRBJ2-7; 7 bases map to TRBD1. Germline CDR1 is SGHRS and CDR2 is YFSETQ. The CDR3 is made up of 14 amino acids. V trimming: 4 bases; J trimming: 2 bases; junction bases outside the gene matches: 6. CDR3 DNA: TGCGCCAGCAGCCCCGTTCAGGGGGCCTACGAGCAGTACTTC. This encodes CASSPVQGAYEQYF. The variable domain in full, with the rest retrieved from reference TRBV5-1 and TRBJ2-7, is KAGVTQTPRYLIKTRGQQVTLSCSPISGHRSVSWYQQTPGQGLQFLFEYFSETQRNKGNFPGRFSGRQFSNSRSEMNVSTLELGDSALYLCASSPVQGAYEQYFGPGTRLTVT.

The sample holds one count of this clone. The chain's CDR3 is CASSMDRGTDTQYF. DNA for the CDR3: TGTGCCAGCAGTATGGACAGGGGAACAGATACGCAGTATTTT. J is TRBJ2-3 and V is TRBV6-5, with TRBD1 identical over 9 bases. CDR3 size: 14 residues. J gave up 3 bases and V 5 bases, and 3 bases lay outside the gene matches. CDR1 and CDR2 from the germline V gene are MNHEY and SVGAGI.

V gene TRBV27 combines with J gene TRBJ2-1; no clear D. The CDR3 has 12 amino acids. The germline V gene has CDR1 MNHEY and CDR2 SMNVEV (reference sequence). The germline V and J ends were trimmed by 5 bases and 9 bases, with 11 bases remaining between them. This chain's CDR3 is CASSPLYGEQFF. The CDR3, as DNA: TGTGCCAGCAGTCCTCTCTACGGTGAGCAGTTCTTC.

V is TRBV10-3 and J is TRBJ1-3, with a weak D call TRBD1 (5 bases). Deletions cut 9 bases from V and 3 bases from J, with 15 bases between. Germline CDR1 and CDR2: ENHRY and SYGVKD. CDR3 length: 14 amino acids. The CDR3 DNA sequence: TGTGCCATTGGGCAGGGCGGTAGTGGAAACACCATATATTTT. Translation: CAIGQGGSGNTIYF.

J is TRBJ2-7 and V is TRBV30; TRBD2 matches at 9 bases. Losses at the gene ends were 8 bases for V and 3 bases for J; bases not matched to a gene: 5. From germline, CDR1 is GTSNPN and CDR2 SVGIG (reference sequence). The CDR3 totals 12 residues. DNA for the CDR3: TGTGCCGTAATAGCGGGAGACTACGAGCAGTACTTC. Its translation: CAVIAGDYEQYF.

The rearrangement joins TRBV4-2 to TRBJ2-3, with 11 bases identical to TRBD2. Germline trimming cut 4 bases from V and 2 bases from J; bases unmatched to any gene: 8. Germline assignment: CDR1 LGHNA and CDR2 YNFKEQ. This CDR3 has 17 amino acids. The CDR3 here is CASSPQTSGEYTDTQYF. Written as DNA, the CDR3 is TGTGCCAGCAGCCCCCAGACTAGCGGGGAATACACAGATACGCAGTATTTT.

The CDR3 DNA is TGTGCCAGCAGCTTACAGGGTAACGAGCAGTACTTC. It translates to CASSLQGNEQYF. This chain uses TRBV7-9 with TRBJ2-7, with D tentatively TRBD1 (5 bases). CDR3 length: 12 residues. The V and J ends lost 2 bases and 5 bases respectively, with 7 bases between them. In germline, CDR1 is SEHNR, CDR2 FQNEAQ (reference sequence).

This chain links TRBV19 with TRBJ1-2; D perhaps matches TRBD1 (6 bases). V lost 5 bases and J lost 2, with 12 bases in between. Germline CDR1 LNHDA, CDR2 SQIVND (reference sequence). CDR3 length: 14 residues. This CDR3 is CASSDTGLNYGYTF. CDR3 DNA sequence: TGTGCCAGTAGTGACACAGGGTTGAACTATGGCTACACCTTC.